This T cell receptor (beta chain) was obtained from a study of molecular identifiers for immune sequencing clone quantification. Study-wide findings and caveats: Because of identical TCR molecules sharing a barcode, sizes of highly expanded clones could be underestimated. The study reportedly detected spiked Jurkat TCR RNA from one cell among about a million naive cells. In naive cells, clones above 20 RNA copies held under 1% of molecules, whereas in effector cells they held over 99%.

TCRdb re-analysed the PCR reads in MiXCR, keeping a single row per CDR3 protein. The data hold about 35,000 distinct CDR3 sequences, with approximately 17% observed a single time. V lost 5 bases, J lost 5 bases, and 14 bases lay in between. The CDR3 has 14 amino acids. Per the germline V gene, CDR1 is MDHEN and CDR2 is SYDVKM. Sorting defined naive CD8 T cells as CD8+CD4-CCR7+CD45RA+. This clonotype was seen repeatedly, ten times or more. Its antigen is unidentified. The clonotype comes from a human donor in good health. Some libraries in this study had Jurkat cell RNA spiked in. The chain joins TRBV28 to TRBJ2-3; no definite D call. The sequenced sample consisted of naive CD8+ T cells from blood, with Jurkat cell RNA spiked in. The subset was: FACS-sorted CD8+CD4-CCR7+CD45RA+ naive T cells. The CDR3 region has the DNA TGTGCCAGCAGTCCGCTGGATGGGTTAGATACGCAGTATTTT. It specifies CASSPLDGLDTQYF.